The TCR beta chain under discussion was sequenced for a study of blood T cell repertoires in COVID-19 (dated by TCRdb to about 2020). Study-wide context: Samples covering the acute and convalescent phases of COVID-19 were provided by collaborators in the United States, Italy and Spain. The dataset comprised deeply sampled blood TCRbeta repertoires from subjects exposed to, actively infected with, or recovered from COVID-19. The sample metadata nearly always contained a de-identified subject ID, COVID-19 status, age in years and sex. Samples came from the ongoing ImmuneRACE study (first 160 participants) plus 1,254 subjects from 6 global collaborators. The repertoires were made available in a free public database intended to serve as a resource for research on the immune response to SARS-CoV-2. Where HLA class I and class II types were available, the types were taken from metadata supplied by the sample provider, not from assay-based typing. The prospective study material was composed of cDNA or gDNA derived from T cells, B-cell-depleted T cells, or PBMCs.

Taken from the germline V gene (reference sequence), the CDR1 and CDR2 loops are GTSNPN and SVGIG. The CDR3, cysteine through phenylalanine, is 10 amino acids long. The only DNA kept is the CDR3, 30 bases in frame from the first base. Results and caveats for the whole study, not just this receptor: The quantity of clinical and demographic metadata differed by source and by participant and was supplied without curation.

About this clone itself: Its antigen is not yet known. No much larger clone exists at a distance of one base, and base qualities are not known.

The immunoSEQ Assay, a bias-controlled multiplex PCR, was used to amplify TCRbeta CDR3 regions from genomic DNA. The original pipeline was this. Within the assay, amplification of reference gene primers was used to estimate how many nucleated cells each sample contained. To quantify the absolute abundance of each unique TCRbeta CDR3 rearrangement, sequence reads were collapsed and filtered. For each sample, productive Simpson clonality was calculated by taking the square root of Simpson's diversity index across productive rearrangements. The source is immuneACCESS, and TCRdb retained only in-frame sequences with V and J called. Part of the clones is not carried over; for the studies checked, unresolved V genes explain less than half of this, and the remainder is unexplained. V, J and clone size are taken as reported in that table, and D and trimming were inferred from the DNA itself. The sample yields 200,000 to 250,000 clones; around 80% were counted once. The ten largest clones add up to roughly 3.3% of the sample.

The collaborating institutions used their own protocols to collect whole blood in K2EDTA tubes. Collaborator samples were shipped for TCRbeta analysis as frozen whole blood, isolated PBMCs, or DNA extracted from either sample type. Sequencing was done on a sample of peripheral blood. The receptor's source is a woman aged 18-30 years with acute or convalescent COVID-19. The chain links TRBV30 with TRBJ1-2; perhaps TRBD1 is the D gene, with 5 bases matching. The DNA sequence is as follows: TGTGCATGGTTGGCAGGGGGCTACACCTTC. Its protein product is CAWLAGGYTF.